Below, 7 T cell receptor beta chains from the same sample are listed, as sequenced in a study of blood T cell repertoires in COVID-19. Clones were sequenced by immunoSEQ multiplex PCR, and TCRdb holds only the in-frame ones, with some missing. This table holds about 180,000 clones, over 70% found once. Sequencing input: PBMCs or T cells enriched from blood (not recorded which). The receptors derive from a man aged 55 to 70 who had been exposed to COVID-19.

The V and J genes are TRBV15 and TRBJ2-6; D remains unclear. This CDR3 has 18 residues. Between the trimmed V and J ends, which lost 3 bases and 0 bases, there was a span of 15 bases. Germline V lookup: CDR1 LNHNV, CDR2 YYDKDF (reference sequence). In DNA form, the CDR3 reads TGTGCCACCAGCAGGCAGGCAGGTGTCCCCTCTGGGGCCAACGTCCTGACTTTC. This sequence encodes CATSRQAGVPSGANVLTF.

This clone was seen only once. This chain links TRBV14 with TRBJ2-1; D uncertain. CDR1 SGHDN and CDR2 FVKESK come from the germline V gene. The V end was cut by 0 bases, the J end by 1 base, with 7 bases between. The CDR3 runs 15 residues. For the CDR3, the DNA is TGTGCCAGCAGCCAAGATTGGAGATCCTACAATGAGCAGTTCTTC. Protein product: CASSQDWRSYNEQFF.

The chain combines TRBV12-5 with TRBJ2-1; 7 bases fit TRBD2. The length of the CDR3 is 14 residues. Germline V gene data show CDR1 as LGHNT and CDR2 as FRNRAP. With V trimmed by 3 bases and J by 7 bases, 6 bases remained unmatched. This CDR3 reads CASGFYGGGNEQFF. The CDR3 nucleotides read TGTGCTAGTGGTTTTTATGGGGGGGGAAATGAGCAGTTCTTC.

The chain links TRBV2 to TRBJ2-5; weak D call: TRBD1 (6 bases). CDR3 length: 13 residues. V was clipped by 7 bases and J by 5 bases, with 14 bases between them. CDR1 is SNHLY and CDR2 is FYNNEI in the germline V gene. CDR3 loop: CASNEGQGETQYF. DNA for the CDR3: TGTGCCAGCAACGAGGGGCAGGGGGAGACCCAGTACTTC.

This clone was recorded at least ten times. CDR3 coding DNA: TGCGCCAGCAGCCCTATGCAGGGGGCAAACGGGGAGCTGTTTTTT. Protein: CASSPMQGANGELFF. The chain couples TRBV5-1 to TRBJ2-2; 8 bases are a match to TRBD1. Unmatched junction bases numbered 9, after V lost 4 bases and J lost 7 bases. Per the germline V gene, CDR1 is SGHRS and CDR2 is YFSETQ. The CDR3 is 15 residues long.

The J gene is TRBJ2-3, the V gene TRBV18; 10 nucleotides line up with TRBD1. CDR1 is KGHSH, CDR2 LQKENI, per germline. V shed 4 bases and J 2 bases; nucleotides not matched to a gene: 6. The CDR3 is 16 residues long. The CDR3 reads CASSQLTGGLTDTQYF. CDR3 DNA sequence: TGTGCCAGCTCACAACTGACAGGGGGCCTCACAGATACGCAGTATTTT.

This clone was seen a handful of times. In nucleotides, the CDR3 is TGTGCCAGCAGTTCCCTTGTTGACAGGACCTACGAGCAGTACTTC. The encoded protein is CASSSLVDRTYEQYF. The chain has TRBV27 and TRBJ2-7; possible D gene TRBD1, 6 bases. The CDR3 spans 15 residues. Trimming stripped 4 bases from V and 2 bases from J, with 15 bases between. Germline assignment: CDR1 MNHEY and CDR2 SMNVEV (reference sequence).